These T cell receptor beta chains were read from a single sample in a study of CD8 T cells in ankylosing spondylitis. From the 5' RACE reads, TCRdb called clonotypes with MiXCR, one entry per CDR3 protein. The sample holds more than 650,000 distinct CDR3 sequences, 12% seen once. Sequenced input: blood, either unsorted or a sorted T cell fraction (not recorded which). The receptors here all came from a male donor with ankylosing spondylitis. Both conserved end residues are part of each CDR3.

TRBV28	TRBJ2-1	CASSGIPGQGWHEQFF
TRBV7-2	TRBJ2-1	CASSATGNNEQFF
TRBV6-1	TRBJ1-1	CASTKFRDTEAFF
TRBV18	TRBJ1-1	CASSPLGQGEPEAFF
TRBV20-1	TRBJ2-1	CSCSGRATYNEQFF
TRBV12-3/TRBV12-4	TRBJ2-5	CASSLRAEETQYF
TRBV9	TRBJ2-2	CASSPQSRRVVGGELFF
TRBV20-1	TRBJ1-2	CSALTGAGGYTF
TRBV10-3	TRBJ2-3	CAISETERGGPDTQYF
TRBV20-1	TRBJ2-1	CSARRIGGTYNEQFF
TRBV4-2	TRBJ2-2	CASSQDAQRDTGELFF
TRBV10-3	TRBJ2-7	CAISGASGASYYEQYF
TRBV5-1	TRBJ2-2	CASITDPNTGELFF
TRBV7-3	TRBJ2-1	CASSLGAGGLSYNEQFF
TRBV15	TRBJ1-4	CATSRAPGRDEKLFF
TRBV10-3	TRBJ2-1	CAIRGDREVNNEQFF